This TCR beta chain was profiled in a study of beta chain features in type 1 diabetes. The whole isolated RNA underwent reverse transcription, so sequencing captured expressed TCRB transcripts. TCRdb keeps only in-frame clones here, not all; method: immunoSEQ multiplex PCR. Found here are under 400,000 clones, 10% to 15% of them singletons; the top ten hold around 0.01%. Sorted populations all exceeded 95% purity. General observations from the study: Researchers could not determine here whether HLA type influences TCRB rearrangement. Type 1 diabetes patients showed a moderate but significant shortening of TCRB CDR3s in all four CD4+ subsets.

With respect to this clone: Antigen: not known.

The sequenced material came from naive CD4+ T cells from blood. This TCR derives from a woman younger than 30 with type 1 diabetes.

Written as DNA, the CDR3 is TGTGCCTGGAGTGTTCCGGGGACAGGCCACTATGGCTACACCTTC. Its protein product is CAWSVPGTGHYGYTF. The chain is built from TRBV30 and TRBJ1-2; 8 nucleotides align to TRBD1. Germline CDR1 and CDR2: GTSNPN and SVGIG (reference sequence). V was clipped by 0 bases and J by 3 bases; unmatched bases: 6. The CDR3 length is 15 residues.